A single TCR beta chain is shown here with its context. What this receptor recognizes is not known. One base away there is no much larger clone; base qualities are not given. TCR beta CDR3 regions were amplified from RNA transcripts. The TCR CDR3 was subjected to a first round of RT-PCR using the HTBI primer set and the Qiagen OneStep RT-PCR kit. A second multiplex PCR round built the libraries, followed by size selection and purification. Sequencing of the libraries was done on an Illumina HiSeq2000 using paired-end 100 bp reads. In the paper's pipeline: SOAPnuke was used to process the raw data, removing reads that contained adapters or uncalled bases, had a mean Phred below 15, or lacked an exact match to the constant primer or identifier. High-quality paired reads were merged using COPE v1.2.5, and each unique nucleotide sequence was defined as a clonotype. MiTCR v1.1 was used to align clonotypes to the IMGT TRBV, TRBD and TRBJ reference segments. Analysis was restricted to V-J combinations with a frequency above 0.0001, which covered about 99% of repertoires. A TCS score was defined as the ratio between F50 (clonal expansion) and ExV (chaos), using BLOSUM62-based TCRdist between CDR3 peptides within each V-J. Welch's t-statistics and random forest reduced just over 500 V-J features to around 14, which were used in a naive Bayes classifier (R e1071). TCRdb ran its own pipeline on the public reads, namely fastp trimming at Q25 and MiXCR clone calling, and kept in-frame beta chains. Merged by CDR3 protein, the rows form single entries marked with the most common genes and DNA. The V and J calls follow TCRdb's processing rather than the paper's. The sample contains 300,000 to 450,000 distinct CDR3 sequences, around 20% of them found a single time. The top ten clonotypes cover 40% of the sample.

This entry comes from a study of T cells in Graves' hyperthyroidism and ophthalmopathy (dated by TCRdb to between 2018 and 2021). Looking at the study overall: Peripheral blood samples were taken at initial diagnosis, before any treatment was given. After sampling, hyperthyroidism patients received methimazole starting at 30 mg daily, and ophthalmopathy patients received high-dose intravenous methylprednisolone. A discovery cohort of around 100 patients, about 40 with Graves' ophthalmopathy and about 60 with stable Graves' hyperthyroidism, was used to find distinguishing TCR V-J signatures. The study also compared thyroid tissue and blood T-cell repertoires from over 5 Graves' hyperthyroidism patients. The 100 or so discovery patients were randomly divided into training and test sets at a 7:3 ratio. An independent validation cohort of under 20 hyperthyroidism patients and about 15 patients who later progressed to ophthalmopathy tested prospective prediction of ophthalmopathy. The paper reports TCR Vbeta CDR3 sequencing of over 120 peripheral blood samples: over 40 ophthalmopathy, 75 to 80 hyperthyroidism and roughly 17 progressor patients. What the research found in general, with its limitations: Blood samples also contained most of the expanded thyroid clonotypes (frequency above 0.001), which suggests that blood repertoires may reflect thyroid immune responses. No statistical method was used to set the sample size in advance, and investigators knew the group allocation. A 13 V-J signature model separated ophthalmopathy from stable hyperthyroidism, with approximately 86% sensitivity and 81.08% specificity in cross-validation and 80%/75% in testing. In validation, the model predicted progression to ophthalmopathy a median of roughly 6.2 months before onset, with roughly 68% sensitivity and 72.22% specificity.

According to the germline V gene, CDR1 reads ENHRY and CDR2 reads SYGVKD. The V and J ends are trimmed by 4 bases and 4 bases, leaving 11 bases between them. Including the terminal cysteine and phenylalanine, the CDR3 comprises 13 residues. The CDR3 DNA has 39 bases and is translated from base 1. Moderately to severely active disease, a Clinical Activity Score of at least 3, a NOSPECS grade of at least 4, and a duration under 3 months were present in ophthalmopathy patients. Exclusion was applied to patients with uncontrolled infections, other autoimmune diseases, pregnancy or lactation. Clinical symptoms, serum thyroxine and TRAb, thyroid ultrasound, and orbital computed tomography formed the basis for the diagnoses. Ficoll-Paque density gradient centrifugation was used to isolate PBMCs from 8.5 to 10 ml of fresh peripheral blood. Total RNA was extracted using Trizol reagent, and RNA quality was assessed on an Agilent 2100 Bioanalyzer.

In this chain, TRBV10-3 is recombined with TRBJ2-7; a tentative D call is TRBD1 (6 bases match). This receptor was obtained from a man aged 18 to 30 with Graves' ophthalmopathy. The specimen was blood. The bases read TGTGCCATCAGTGTGGGACAACCTTACGAGCAGTACTTC. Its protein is CAISVGQPYEQYF.